These 9 T cell receptor beta chains were all obtained from the same sample, sequenced in a study of T cell changes during pregnancy in multiple sclerosis. Generated by immunoSEQ multiplex PCR, the TCRdb table keeps only in-frame clones and is missing some. The sample shows under 85,000 clones, around 90% of them seen only once. The sample was peripheral blood, taken in the third trimester of pregnancy. These receptors all stem from a female donor in good health, enrolled as a control in a pregnancy study.

The chain employs TRBV25-1 and TRBJ2-7; 10 bases line up with TRBD1. The germline gives CDR1 MGHDK, CDR2 SYGVNS. The CDR3 contains 16 residues. V trimming: 1 base; J trimming: 1 base; junction bases outside the gene matches: 4. CDR3 region: CASSEFGTGASYEQYF. CDR3 nucleotides: TGTGCCAGCAGTGAATTCGGGACAGGGGCGTCCTACGAGCAGTACTTC.

Here the CDR3 DNA reads TGTGCCTGGAGTTACGACAGGGGGAACACTGAAGCTTTCTTT. This translates into CAWSYDRGNTEAFF. The rearrangement uses TRBV30 and TRBJ1-1; TRBD1 matches 8 bases. The CDR3 runs 14 residues. The V segment lost 2 bases and the J segment 1 base; nucleotides outside the gene matches: 3. CDR1 is GTSNPN, CDR2 SVGIG, per germline (reference sequence). Variable domain in full (rest from reference TRBV30 and TRBJ1-1): SQTIHQWPATLVQPVGSPLSLECTVEGTSNPNLYWYRQAAGRGLQLLFYSVGIGQISSEVPQNLSASRPQDRQFILSSKKLLLSDSGFYLCAWSYDRGNTEAFFGQGTRLTVV.

V gene TRBV5-1 combines with J gene TRBJ1-3; D is unresolved. This CDR3 has 15 amino acids. Trimming cost V 0 bases and J 8 bases, with 15 bases left between them. Per the germline V gene, CDR1 is SGHRS and CDR2 is YFSETQ. In DNA, the CDR3 is TGCGCCAGCAGCTTGGCCTCAGGCGTGGGCGACACCATATATTTT. Its translation: CASSLASGVGDTIYF.

The count of this clone is one. This chain joins TRBV7-6 and TRBJ2-7; tentatively, D is TRBD1 (5 bases). This CDR3 region has 14 residues. V lost 1 base and J lost 0, with 7 bases in between. The germline V gene has CDR1 SGHVS and CDR2 FNYEAQ. The CDR3 sequence is CASSLDRSSYEQYF. DNA of the CDR3: TGTGCCAGCAGCTTAGACAGGAGCTCCTACGAGCAGTACTTC.

The rearrangement links TRBV19 to TRBJ2-2, with a possible D match to TRBD1 (5 bases). Trimming left V 8 bases short and J 2 bases short, with 12 bases between. This CDR3 has 14 amino acids. CDR1 is LNHDA, CDR2 SQIVND, per germline (reference sequence). In nucleotides, the CDR3 is TGTGCCAGTTGGGGCATTCCCAACACCGGGGAGCTGTTTTTT. This translates into CASWGIPNTGELFF. Filled out from reference TRBV19 and TRBJ2-2, the complete variable domain reads DGGITQSPKYLFRKEGQNVTLSCEQNLNHDAMYWYRQDPGQGLRLIYYSQIVNDFQKGDIAEGYSVSREKKESFPLTVTSAQKNPTAFYLCASWGIPNTGELFFGEGSRLTVL.

As concerns this clone: The junction and the germline gene differ at one end; a read error may be behind it. The chain combines TRBV19 with TRBJ1-1, with D possibly TRBD1 on 6 matching bases. CDR3 length: 12 residues. Germline loops: CDR1 LNHDA, CDR2 SQIVND (reference sequence). Written as DNA, the CDR3 is TGTGCCACTAGTGCAGGGGCCCTGGAAGCTTTCTTT. This gives the protein CATSAGALEAFF.

The chain couples TRBV7-9 to TRBJ1-4; TRBD1 might be the D (5 bases). CDR3 size: 13 residues. The V gene lost 8 bases and the J gene lost 3 bases, with 10 bases spanning the gap. Germline V gene data show CDR1 as SEHNR and CDR2 as FQNEAQ (reference sequence). CDR3 sequence (DNA): TGTGCCAGCTCACGGGGGGCTAATGAAAAACTGTTTTTT. Its protein product is CASSRGANEKLFF. The full variable domain, completed using reference TRBV7-9 and TRBJ1-4, is DTGVSQNPRHKITKRGQNVTFRCDPISEHNRLYWYRQTLGQGPEFLTYFQNEAQLEKSRLLSDRFSAERPKGSFSTLEIQRTEQGDSAMYLCASSRGANEKLFFGSGTQLSVL.

With regard to this clone: This may be a read error: a much more frequent sequence differs by one nucleotide. Other DNA variants within this sample encode the same CDR3. This rearrangement joins TRBV5-1 to TRBJ1-5; D not certain. The CDR3 has 13 residues. Germline CDR1 reads SGHRS; CDR2 reads YFSETQ. With 0 bases removed from V and 5 bases from J, the gap between germline ends came to 6 bases. In nucleotides, the CDR3 is TGCGCCAGCAGCTTGGCCGGGGATCAGCCCCAGCATTTT. Amino acid sequence: CASSLAGDQPQHF.

The chain combines TRBV28 with TRBJ1-2; 7 bases line up with TRBD1. The CDR3 has 14 amino acids. V lost 2 bases and J lost 4; bases outside the gene matches: 4. Germline V CDR1 and CDR2: MDHEN, SYDVKM. The CDR3 region is CASSLTGELYGYTF. The CDR3 coding sequence is TGTGCCAGCAGTTTAACAGGGGAGCTCTATGGCTACACCTTC.